This TCR beta chain was sequenced during a study of technical replicates of blood from four donors. TCRdb's copy holds only in-frame clones and misses some; the assay was immunoSEQ multiplex PCR. Among fewer than 95,000 clones listed, over 90% were seen once. Sequenced sample: T cells isolated from PBMCs. This sequence was found in a human donor in good health.

The CDR3 here is CASSIGTANTEAFF. For the CDR3, the DNA is TGTGCCAGTAGTATAGGGACAGCGAACACTGAAGCTTTCTTT. The V and J genes are TRBV19 and TRBJ1-1, with D possibly being TRBD1 (6 bases). Germline assignment: CDR1 LNHDA and CDR2 SQIVND (reference sequence). Trimming removed 1 base from V and 1 base from J, with 7 bases in between. This CDR3 contains 14 residues.